This T cell receptor (beta chain) was sequenced during a study of CD8 T cells in ankylosing spondylitis. Quantitative 5'-RACE was performed with molecular barcodes, and it yielded the TCR beta libraries. TCRdb re-called the 5' RACE reads through MiXCR, storing one row per CDR3 protein. This table holds over 600,000 distinct CDR3 sequences, around 20% found once. CDR1 and CDR2 from the germline V gene are SGHRS and YFSETQ. There are 17 residues in the CDR3. V was trimmed by 0 bases and J by 2 bases, leaving 18 bases between them. Findings of the study overall: Significant enrichment of disease-linked clones was reported in matched ankylosing spondylitis synovial fluid. Disease-linked clones bore a CD8+ phenotype and were relatively rare in peripheral blood. Seemingly distinctive of ankylosing spondylitis blood was a TCR beta motif formed by eight highly homologous variants.

On this clonotype: The target antigen is unknown.

The sample taken for sequencing was blood, either unsorted or a sorted T cell fraction (not recorded which). This receptor was taken from a male donor with ankylosing spondylitis. The J gene is TRBJ2-7, the V gene TRBV5-1; tentative D call: TRBD2 (6 bases). The CDR3 nucleotides are TGCGCCAGCAGCTTGGGTGGAATGCGGGACGGGACCTACGAGCAGTACTTC. Protein: CASSLGGMRDGTYEQYF.